This T cell receptor (beta chain) comes out of a study of cytomegalovirus exposure and HLA in healthy donors. With regard to this clone: The antigen is not known.

Study conclusions and caveats: Sequencing likely produced, as an artifact, a cluster of highly shared sequence variants. Common viral pathogens seemed to be connected with several of the most significant clusters, according to a later analysis. The study listed 164 cytomegalovirus-associated TCR beta chains. Reportedly, cytomegalovirus status was diagnosed with high sensitivity and specificity.

V was clipped by 6 bases and J by 6 bases; unmatched bases: 6. This CDR3 contains 15 residues. Germline CDR1 is SSHAT and CDR2 is FNYEAQ (reference sequence). The study ran its PCR with 60 Vbeta and 13 Jbeta primers. Generated by immunoSEQ multiplex PCR, the TCRdb table keeps only in-frame clones and is missing some. The sample holds around 150,000 clones, around 72% seen once. This receptor was identified in a middle-aged man in good health and CMV-seronegative. V gene TRBV7-7 combines with J gene TRBJ2-1; 12 positions agree with TRBD2. The sample was PBMCs. Written as DNA, the CDR3 is TGTGCCAGCAGTCCTGGACTAGCGGGATTCAATGAGCAGTTCTTC. Protein sequence: CASSPGLAGFNEQFF.